This T cell receptor beta chain comes out of a study of T cell responses to AZD1222 COVID-19 vaccine. TCRdb keeps only in-frame clones here, not all; method: immunoSEQ multiplex PCR. The sample contains approximately 190,000 clones, more than 75% of which appear only once. Germline CDR1 MDHEN, CDR2 SYDVKM. The CDR3 consists of 17 residues. V lost 5 bases and J lost 3; bases outside the gene matches: 11. The clonotype originates from an adult in good health. Sequenced material: peripheral blood, taken on day 0 of AZD1222 vaccination. The chain joins TRBV28 to TRBJ2-1, with 9 bases lining up with TRBD2. The CDR3 protein is CASSPLSSGSFYNEQFF. CDR3 sequence (DNA): TGTGCCAGCAGTCCCCTTAGTAGCGGGAGTTTCTACAATGAGCAGTTCTTC.